This is a list of T cell receptor beta chains from one sample in a study of shared clonotypes between healthy human individuals. Libraries were prepared by immunoSEQ multiplex PCR; TCRdb keeps only in-frame clonotypes and omits some of them. The sample records some 2 million clones, about 95% being singletons. Material for sequencing was naive CD8+ T cells sorted from blood. Receptor source: a man younger than 30 in good health. Each CDR3 is given with its conserved first and last residue. A D gene is named only where the DNA matches it firmly. Clone sizes are given selectively: once, few, many, or a class where the clone is expanded.

abundance	j_gene	v_gene	d_gene	CDR3nt	CDR3aa
NA	TRBJ2-7	TRBV5-1	TRBD2	TGCGCCAGCACCACTAGCGAGGGCGACGAGCAGTACTTC	CASTTSEGDEQYF
NA	TRBJ1-5	TRBV27	TRBD1	TGTGCCAGCAGTCCCATTGGACAGGGGAGCAATCAGCCCCAGCATTTT	CASSPIGQGSNQPQHF
NA	TRBJ2-5	TRBV9	TRBD1	TGTGCCAGCAGCCCTCGGGACAGGGGGCTTGAGACCCAGTACTTC	CASSPRDRGLETQYF
NA	TRBJ2-1	TRBV7-2	NA	TGTGCCAGCAGCGCCGATTACAATGAGCAGTTCTTC	CASSADYNEQFF
NA	TRBJ1-3	TRBV6-5	NA	TGTGCCAGCAGTTACAACGACACCATATATTTT	CASSYNDTIYF
NA	TRBJ1-2	TRBV4-1	NA	TGCGCCAGCAGCCAACTGCTCCCGGGGAACTATGGCTACACCTTC	CASSQLLPGNYGYTF
NA	TRBJ2-1	TRBV7-9	NA	TGTGCCAGCAGCCCGGGTGAGGACGAGAGGCGCTACAATGAGCAGTTCTTC	CASSPGEDERRYNEQFF
NA	TRBJ2-6	TRBV11-2	NA	TGTGCCAGCAGCTTAGTGTCTTCTCCTGGGGCCAACGTCCTGACTTTC	CASSLVSSPGANVLTF
NA	TRBJ1-5	TRBV2	NA	TGTGCCAGCACCGGACGTAGCAATCAGCCCCAGCATTTT	CASTGRSNQPQHF
NA	TRBJ2-1	TRBV7-9	NA	TGTGCCAGCAGCTGGCGGAATGAGCAGTTCTTC	CASSWRNEQFF
once	TRBJ2-3	TRBV7-9	TRBD2	TGTGCCAGCAGCTCGGGACTAGCGGGGGACTACACAGATACGCAGTATTTT	CASSSGLAGDYTDTQYF
once	TRBJ2-7	TRBV9	TRBD2	TGTGCCAGCAGCGGGACTAGCGGCTCCTACGAGCAGTACTTC	CASSGTSGSYEQYF
NA	TRBJ2-7	TRBV2	NA	TGTGCCAGCAGTGCCCATGAACAGGGAGGCTACGAGCAGTACTTC	CASSAHEQGGYEQYF
NA	TRBJ2-1	TRBV2	TRBD2	TGTGCCAGCAGTGAAGCCAGAGCGGGAGCTTTCCATGAGCAGTTCTTC	CASSEARAGAFHEQFF
NA	TRBJ1-4	TRBV28	NA	TGTGCCAGCAGTTCCCTACAGAGCGGTTTTCCCGGGGAAAAACTGTTTTTT	CASSSLQSGFPGEKLFF
NA	TRBJ2-7	TRBV7-9	NA	TGTGCCAGCAGCTTAGTCCAGGGTCGGGAGCAGTACTTC	CASSLVQGREQYF
NA	TRBJ2-5	TRBV6-5	NA	TGTGCCAGCAGTTACTCGAACGTGGAACAACAAGAGACCCAGTACTTC	CASSYSNVEQQETQYF
once	TRBJ1-1	TRBV13	NA	TGTGCCAGCAGCCCAACACGTAGCACTGAAGCTTTCTTT	CASSPTRSTEAFF
NA	TRBJ2-7	TRBV7-9	NA	TGTGCCAGCAGCTTATACTCAGGTCACGAGCAGTACTTC	CASSLYSGHEQYF
NA	TRBJ1-2	TRBV6-1	NA	TGTGCCAGCAGTGAAGGGGGTGGCACCCTCTATGGCTACACCTTC	CASSEGGGTLYGYTF
once	TRBJ2-1	TRBV5-4	NA	TGTGCCGGGGGAGGCGACTACAATGAGCAGTTCTTC	CAGGGDYNEQFF
NA	TRBJ1-5	TRBV28	NA	TGTGCCAGCAGCTCCGATAGCAATCAGCCCCAGCATTTT	CASSSDSNQPQHF
NA	TRBJ1-2	TRBV11-2	NA	TGTGCCAGCAGCTTTTTGGGGGCAGGTGGCTACACCTTC	CASSFLGAGGYTF
NA	TRBJ2-5	TRBV28	NA	TGTGCCAGCAGGGAACAGGGTTTGGAGACCCAGTACTTC	CASREQGLETQYF
NA	TRBJ1-3	TRBV5-4	NA	TGTGCCAGCAGCTTGGGGATCGGCTCTGGAAACACCATATATTTT	CASSLGIGSGNTIYF
NA	TRBJ2-1	TRBV5-4	NA	TGTGCCAGCAGCCCGTGGACACTATACAATGAGCAGTTCTTC	CASSPWTLYNEQFF
once	TRBJ2-3	TRBV11-3	TRBD2	TGTGCCAGCAGCCGGCGGGAGTCTCCAGATACGCAGTATTTT	CASSRRESPDTQYF
NA	TRBJ2-3	TRBV28	NA	TGTGCCAGCAGTTTCGGGTGGACAGATACGCAGTATTTT	CASSFGWTDTQYF
NA	TRBJ2-5	TRBV5-1	TRBD2	TGCGCCAGCAGCTTGGAGATCAGGCTAGCGGGGACCCAGTACTTC	CASSLEIRLAGTQYF
NA	TRBJ2-2	TRBV7-9	TRBD1	TGTGCCAGCAGCCATGGACAGGATCGCACCGGGGAGCTGTTTTTT	CASSHGQDRTGELFF
NA	TRBJ1-4	TRBV27	TRBD1	TGTGCCAGCAGTAAAAGCCGGGACAGCGCAACTAATGAAAAACTGTTTTTT	CASSKSRDSATNEKLFF
NA	TRBJ2-1	TRBV28	NA	TGTGCCAGCAGTTTGGACAGTTACTCCTACAATGAGCAGTTCTTC	CASSLDSYSYNEQFF
NA	TRBJ1-1	TRBV19	NA	TGTGCCAGTAGTATAGGGGGAGGGACTGAAGCTTTCTTT	CASSIGGGTEAFF
NA	TRBJ2-1	TRBV7-8	TRBD1	TGTGCCAGCAGCGCCGGGACAGTATACAATGAGCAGTTCTTC	CASSAGTVYNEQFF
NA	TRBJ1-1	TRBV6-5	NA	TGTGCCACGTGGGGCGGAGTGAACACTGAAGCTTTCTTT	CATWGGVNTEAFF
NA	TRBJ2-7	TRBV7-8	NA	TGTGCCAGCAGCCCGGGGCTCTCCTACGAGCAGTACTTC	CASSPGLSYEQYF
NA	TRBJ1-6	TRBV30	NA	TGTGCCTGGGGCGACGGAGGACAGTCTAATTCACCCCTCCACTTT	CAWGDGGQSNSPLHF
NA	TRBJ2-5	TRBV6-5	TRBD1	TGTGCCAGCAGGTCCGGGACAGGGTGGAGGGAGACCCAGTACTTC	CASRSGTGWRETQYF
NA	TRBJ1-1	TRBV9	TRBD1	TGTGCCAGCAGCGGGTTGGACAGGGTTGAAGCTTTCTTT	CASSGLDRVEAFF
NA	TRBJ1-1	TRBV19	TRBD1	TGTGCCAGTACCCGGGACAGGGGAATGAACACTGAAGCTTTCTTT	CASTRDRGMNTEAFF
NA	TRBJ2-2	TRBV4-1	NA	TGCGCCAGCAGCCAAGAGACATACACCGGGGAGCTGTTTTTT	CASSQETYTGELFF
once	TRBJ2-3	TRBV4-1	NA	TGCGCCAGCAGCCAAGATTGGTCTGGGGAGACAGATACGCAGTATTTT	CASSQDWSGETDTQYF
NA	TRBJ1-2	TRBV19	NA	TGTGCCAGTAGTAGCCGGGGAAAGGATGGCTACACCTTC	CASSSRGKDGYTF
NA	TRBJ2-3	TRBV6-5	NA	TGTGCCACCCAACAGGGCTCTAGCACAGATACGCAGTATTTT	CATQQGSSTDTQYF
NA	TRBJ2-3	TRBV9	NA	TGTGCCAGCAGCCCCCGCCTCACCCTCACAGATACGCAGTATTTT	CASSPRLTLTDTQYF
NA	TRBJ2-7	TRBV9	NA	TGTGCCAGCAGCGTAGTGGACGGTATCGAGCAGTACTTC	CASSVVDGIEQYF
NA	TRBJ2-1	TRBV4-3	TRBD2	TGCGCCAGCAGCCAAGGGGAGGGAGTCAATGAGCAGTTCTTC	CASSQGEGVNEQFF
NA	TRBJ2-3	TRBV2	NA	TGTGCCAGCAGTGAACTGGCCGGGACTAGCACAGATACGCAGTATTTT	CASSELAGTSTDTQYF
NA	TRBJ2-3	TRBV4-1	NA	TGCGCCAGCAGCCAAGACCACCTTACCTCATGGCGCACAGATACGCAGTATTTT	CASSQDHLTSWRTDTQYF
NA	TRBJ1-6	TRBV7-3	TRBD1	TGTGCCAGCAGCTTAATAGGAACAGGGGGAGGTTCACCCCTCCACTTT	CASSLIGTGGGSPLHF
once	TRBJ1-2	TRBV5-6	TRBD1	TGTGCCAGCAGCTGGACAGACAGGGGGCTAGTAGTCTATGGCTACACCTTC	CASSWTDRGLVVYGYTF
NA	TRBJ1-1	TRBV9	NA	TGTGCCAGCAGCGTAGTAGGGAGCGACACTGAAGCTTTCTTT	CASSVVGSDTEAFF
NA	TRBJ2-7	TRBV9	NA	TGTGCCAGCAGCCCACAGGGAAGGGCCTACGAGCAGTACTTC	CASSPQGRAYEQYF
NA	TRBJ2-5	TRBV28	NA	TGTGCCAGCAGTTTACCGGGAGATCAAGAGACCCAGTACTTC	CASSLPGDQETQYF
NA	TRBJ2-5	TRBV9	NA	TGTGCCAGCAGCGTAGCACGGACAGACAAAGAGACCCAGTACTTC	CASSVARTDKETQYF
NA	TRBJ1-2	TRBV11-2	NA	TGTGCCAGCAGCTTAGATAGTGGGGCCCCGGGCTATGGCTACACCTTC	CASSLDSGAPGYGYTF
once	TRBJ2-1	TRBV7-2	NA	TGTGCCAGCAGCTTAGCGTTATGGAATGAGCAGTTCTTC	CASSLALWNEQFF
NA	TRBJ2-1	TRBV4-1	NA	TGCGCCAGCAGCCAAGGGACCGCCGCTGATTACAATGAGCAGTTCTTC	CASSQGTAADYNEQFF
NA	TRBJ2-3	TRBV11-2	NA	TGTGCCAGCAGCTTAGAAGCGCTAGCCCCGGGCACAGATACGCAGTATTTT	CASSLEALAPGTDTQYF
NA	TRBJ1-2	TRBV6-1	NA	TGTGCCAGCAGTGAAACTGTCTATGGCTACACCTTC	CASSETVYGYTF